This TCR beta chain was documented in a study of regulatory T cells in long-lasting Graves disease. For the study at large: Newly diagnosed Graves' patients took antithyroid drugs under 3 months.

With V trimmed by 7 bases and J by 1 base, 6 bases remained unmatched. The CDR3 is 16 amino acids. Germline CDR1 MNHNS, CDR2 SASEGT. A note on this clonotype: This may arise from a read error, as a much more abundant clone is one base away.

In building TCR beta libraries, iRepertoire HTBI primers were used together with Arm-PCR of CDR3 regions. From the multiplex PCR reads, TCRdb called clonotypes with MiXCR, one entry per CDR3 protein. The sample has approximately 540,000 distinct CDR3 sequences, 9.5% to 15% seen once. Documented time point: newly diagnosed GD, antithyroid drugs for less than 3 months. Making the TCR library involved RNA that had been extracted from PBMCs. The same specimen was also included in a second study, on T cells in Graves' hyperthyroidism and ophthalmopathy.

The chain links TRBV6-1 to TRBJ2-1; 11 bases align to TRBD2. The clonotype comes from a woman in her 30s with Graves disease. The sequencing used peripheral blood mononuclear cells (PBMCs), collected at new diagnosis, from a patient treated with antithyroid drugs. The CDR3 DNA follows: TGTGCCAGCAAAGGGACTAGCGGTCCGTCCTACAATGAGCAGTTCTTC. It yields the protein CASKGTSGPSYNEQFF.